This record covers a single T cell receptor (beta chain). Its antigen is not known. TCRdb's copy holds only in-frame clones and misses some; the assay was immunoSEQ multiplex PCR. The top ten hold about 4.6% of the sample, which has under 40,000 clones, around 78% seen once. This CDR3 spans 17 amino acids. Trimming cost V 3 bases and J 5 bases; bases outside gene matches: 10. Germline V gene lookup returns CDR1 KGHDR and CDR2 SFDVKD. This record comes from a study of T cell responses to AZD1222 COVID-19 vaccine. Overall study findings and caveats: Among those given AZD1222, only five to seven were seropositive at baseline. Two AZD1222 administrations were followed by greater Spike-specific TCR breadth and depth.

This chain uses TRBV24-1 with TRBJ2-7, with 12 bases fitting TRBD2. This receptor was identified in an adult who received the AZD1222 COVID-19 vaccine. Here the sequenced sample was peripheral blood, taken 28 days after the second AZD1222 dose. In DNA, the CDR3 is TGTGCCACCAGTGATCAACGCGGGACTAGCGGGTTAGACGAGCAGTACGTC. It specifies CATSDQRGTSGLDEQYV.